These 22 T cell receptor beta chains originate from one sample sequenced in a study of blood T cell repertoires in COVID-19. The table came from immunoSEQ multiplex PCR; TCRdb's copy has only in-frame clones and leaves some out. Of approximately 70,000 clones listed, 70% to 90% are singletons. The material sequenced was peripheral blood. The receptors stem from a woman aged 55-70 years with acute or convalescent COVID-19.

V and J are TRBV10-3 and TRBJ1-2; a possible D gene is TRBD1 (6 bases). V lost 2 bases, J lost 7 bases, and 8 bases lay in between. The CDR3 has 12 amino acids. The germline V gene encodes CDR1 ENHRY and CDR2 SYGVKD. The CDR3: CAISERGFGYTF. The CDR3 nucleotides are TGTGCCATCAGTGAGAGGGGGTTTGGCTACACCTTC.

V is TRBV28 and J is TRBJ2-5; 12 nucleotides align to TRBD2. The CDR3 has 12 amino acids. Germline values: CDR1 MDHEN, CDR2 SYDVKM. The V and J ends lost 3 bases and 13 bases, in that order; junction bases with no gene match: 3. CDR3 nucleotides: TGTGCCAGCAGTTTTCTAGCGGGGGGGAGGTACTTC. Translating gives CASSFLAGGRYF.

The rearrangement uses TRBV2 and TRBJ1-2; the match to TRBD1 covers 10 bases. Germline values: CDR1 SNHLY, CDR2 FYNNEI. The CDR3 is made up of 15 amino acids. J lost 5 bases, V lost 7 bases, and 10 bases had no gene match. The CDR3: CASKTGGGSGYGYTF. Here the CDR3 DNA reads TGTGCCAGCAAGACAGGGGGCGGGAGCGGGTATGGCTACACCTTC.

V is TRBV6-2 or TRBV6-3 and J is TRBJ1-5, with D possibly matching TRBD1 (6 bases). CDR3 length: 16 amino acids. Germline V gene sequence: CDR1 MNHEY, CDR2 SVGEGT. The ends were cut back, 5 bases at V and 4 bases at J, with 18 bases in the middle. Written as DNA, the CDR3 is TGTGCCAGCAGTCCCCTGGACAGAACTCTTAATCAGCCCCAGCATTTT. Amino acid sequence: CASSPLDRTLNQPQHF.

This rearrangement joins TRBV5-1 to TRBJ2-2, with a possible D match to TRBD1 (5 bases). The CDR3 is 15 residues long. V was pared by 2 bases and J by 3 bases, with 11 bases between. Germline V gene sequence: CDR1 SGHRS, CDR2 YFSETQ. The CDR3 spells CASSLRQKYTGELFF. The CDR3 DNA reads as TGCGCCAGCAGCTTAAGACAGAAGTACACCGGGGAGCTGTTTTTT.

This chain joins TRBV6-6 and TRBJ2-4; TRBD1 is a possible D gene (6 bases). CDR3 length: 14 residues. Germline CDR1 reads MNHNY; CDR2 reads SVGAGI (reference sequence). V lost 6 bases, J lost 8 bases, and 17 bases lay in between. The CDR3 coding sequence is TGTGCCAGCAGGAATACAGGGCGGTCGGACATTCAGTACTTC. Translating gives CASRNTGRSDIQYF.

For this clone: Mismatch with germline at one junction end may stem from a read error. This sequence joins TRBV4-1 and TRBJ1-2; 7 positions agree with TRBD1. This CDR3 comprises 16 residues. Germline assignment: CDR1 MGHRA and CDR2 YSYEKL. In nucleotides, the CDR3 is TGCGCCAGCAGCCAAGATAGGGGGACAGCTAATTATGGCTACACCTTC. This gives the protein CASSQDRGTANYGYTF.

This clone was counted once. This chain joins TRBV11-3 and TRBJ2-7; 8 positions match TRBD1. CDR3 length: 14 residues. Trimming at V came to 8 bases and at J to 6 bases, leaving 12 bases not matched to a gene. CDR1 and CDR2 (germline): SGHNT, YENEEA. CDR3 protein: CASRKDQGASEQYV. The CDR3 DNA follows: TGTGCCAGCCGTAAAGACCAGGGGGCGAGCGAGCAGTACGTC.

The V gene is TRBV29-1, the J gene TRBJ1-1, with TRBD1 matching 12 bases. Germline V gives CDR1 SQVTM, CDR2 ANQGSEA. The CDR3 length is 16 residues. With 0 bases clipped from V and 4 bases from J, the junction kept 6 bases outside the gene matches. DNA of the CDR3: TGCAGCGTTGAAGATCTAGGGGACAGGGGGCCCACTGAAGCTTTCTTT. As protein: CSVEDLGDRGPTEAFF.

This clone was seen only once. This chain connects TRBV19 to TRBJ1-2; TRBD1 matches 7 bases. The trim removed 3 bases at V and 4 bases at J, leaving 2 bases unmatched. CDR1 LNHDA and CDR2 SQIVND come from the germline V gene (reference sequence). This CDR3 contains 13 residues. The CDR3 bases are TGTGCCAGTAGTATGGGGGACAGCTATGGCTACACCTTC. Translation: CASSMGDSYGYTF.

The CDR3 DNA is TGCGCCAGCAGCTTGGAGGCGGGCAACCAAGAGACCCAGTACTTC. Translation: CASSLEAGNQETQYF. The chain employs TRBV5-1 and TRBJ2-5; tentative D call: TRBD2 (5 bases). CDR1 is SGHRS and CDR2 is YFSETQ in the germline V gene. V shed 0 bases and J shed 0 bases, with 9 bases lying between them. The CDR3 length is 15 residues. Based on the CDR3 plus reference TRBV5-1 and TRBJ2-5, the full variable domain is KAGVTQTPRYLIKTRGQQVTLSCSPISGHRSVSWYQQTPGQGLQFLFEYFSETQRNKGNFPGRFSGRQFSNSRSEMNVSTLELGDSALYLCASSLEAGNQETQYFGPGTRLLVL.

J is TRBJ1-1 and V is TRBV5-1; D not certain. Trimming cost V 0 bases and J 4 bases, with 13 bases left between them. This CDR3 has 15 residues. Germline lookup yields CDR1 SGHRS and CDR2 YFSETQ. CDR3 amino acids: CASSLVGLVGTEAFF. The CDR3 bases are TGCGCCAGCAGCTTGGTCGGACTCGTGGGCACTGAAGCTTTCTTT.

The chain joins TRBV5-1 to TRBJ1-2, with a weak D call TRBD1 (6 bases). The germline gives CDR1 SGHRS, CDR2 YFSETQ. This CDR3 has 15 amino acids. The V and J ends lost 3 bases and 0 bases respectively, with 12 bases between them. This chain's CDR3 is CASSSGQLANYGYTF. CDR3 in DNA: TGCGCCAGCAGCTCTGGACAGCTAGCTAACTATGGCTACACCTTC.

The chain links TRBV11-3 to TRBJ2-3, with 10 bases that match TRBD1. The CDR3 is 15 amino acids. Trimming at V came to 1 base and at J to 4 bases, leaving 2 bases not matched to a gene. From germline, CDR1 is SGHNT and CDR2 YENEEA. CDR3 residues: CASSLGDRGSDTQYF. The CDR3 coding sequence is TGTGCCAGCAGCTTAGGGGACAGGGGATCAGATACGCAGTATTTT.

The chain carries TRBV10-3 and TRBJ1-1; D remains unclear. The CDR3 consists of 12 residues. Trimming removed 5 bases at V and 1 base at J, with 5 bases between. In germline, CDR1 is ENHRY, CDR2 SYGVKD. The CDR3 DNA reads as TGTGCCATCAGTCCCAGGAACACTGAAGCTTTCTTT. Translating it yields CAISPRNTEAFF.

This sequence joins TRBV6-1 and TRBJ2-7, with D unresolved. The CDR3 consists of 16 residues. V was cut by 3 bases and J by 0 bases, with 15 bases left in between. CDR1 and CDR2 from the germline V gene are MNHNS and SASEGT. For the CDR3, the DNA is TGTGCCAGCAGTGACCCCTACAGAGATAGCTCCTACGAGCAGTACGTC. Protein: CASSDPYRDSSYEQYV.

This clone was recorded a few times. CDR3 DNA sequence: TGCGCCAGCAGGTGGACAGGGTCGTTGGCCCAGTACTTC. Amino acids: CASRWTGSLAQYF. The gene calls are TRBV5-1 and TRBJ2-5; 8 bases agree with TRBD1. CDR3 length: 13 residues. V was clipped by 5 bases and J by 9 bases; unmatched bases: 9. The germline V gene encodes CDR1 SGHRS and CDR2 YFSETQ.

The V call is TRBV3-1 (or the pseudogene TRBV3-2), the J call TRBJ1-5; D gene ambiguous. Per germline, CDR1 LGHDT and CDR2 YNNKEL (reference sequence). Trimming removed 5 bases from V and 9 bases from J, with 11 bases in between. The CDR3 is 12 amino acids. This CDR3 is CASSAGSGPQHF. Written as DNA, the CDR3 is TGTGCCAGCAGCGCGGGCTCAGGGCCCCAGCATTTT.

The chain couples TRBV5-1 to TRBJ1-4, with D maybe TRBD1 (5 bases). This CDR3 is 14 amino acids long. Trimming pared 4 bases from V and 5 bases from J, leaving 12 bases between. CDR1 is SGHRS, CDR2 YFSETQ, per germline. This chain's CDR3 is CASSGGTANEKLFF. CDR3 in DNA: TGCGCCAGCAGCGGCGGGACTGCGAATGAAAAACTGTTTTTT.

The genes are TRBV11-2 and TRBJ2-3, with D hard to call. With 3 bases removed from V and 2 bases from J, the gap between germline ends came to 9 bases. Germline V lookup: CDR1 SGHAT, CDR2 FQNNGV. The CDR3 runs 14 residues. CDR3 in DNA: TGTGCCAGCAGCTTGTCTGGCACCACAGATACGCAGTATTTT. Translating it yields CASSLSGTTDTQYF.

In its sample, this clone was seen once. The V gene is TRBV15, the J gene TRBJ1-1, with TRBD1 as a possible D gene (6 bases). V was trimmed by 3 bases and J by 0 bases, leaving 17 bases between them. The CDR3 loop spans 17 amino acids. Germline assignment: CDR1 LNHNV and CDR2 YYDKDF (reference sequence). CDR3 DNA sequence: TGTGCCACCAGCAGTCGACAGGTTGGGATTCTGAACACTGAAGCTTTCTTT. It is translated as CATSSRQVGILNTEAFF.

The chain links TRBV5-1 to TRBJ2-6; D might be TRBD2 (5 bases). The germline gives CDR1 SGHRS, CDR2 YFSETQ. Trimming removed 3 bases at V and 4 bases at J, with 11 bases between. The CDR3 runs 15 residues. CDR3 loop: CASSSGFSGANVLTF. As DNA, the CDR3 is TGCGCCAGCAGCTCGGGATTCTCGGGGGCCAACGTCCTGACTTTC.